The 27 T cell receptor beta chains given below trace back to one sample, sequenced in a study of blood T cell repertoires in COVID-19. Here immunoSEQ multiplex PCR was the method, and the copy in TCRdb shows in-frame clones only, minus some. Of 400,000 or so clones listed, approximately 86% are singletons. The sample consisted of PBMCs or T cells enriched from blood (not recorded which). These receptors were collected from a woman in her thirties or forties with acute COVID-19.

Points on this clone: The sample holds other DNA sequences that translate to the same CDR3. The CDR3 protein is CASSLEGQNTEAFF. CDR3 DNA: TGCGCCAGCAGCTTGGAGGGGCAGAACACTGAAGCTTTCTTT. The gene calls are TRBV5-1 and TRBJ1-1, with D tentatively TRBD1 (5 bases). V was cut by 0 bases and J by 1 base, with 7 bases left in between. CDR1 and CDR2 from the germline V gene are SGHRS and YFSETQ. CDR3 size: 14 residues.

This clone was detected only once. The V call is TRBV6-5, the J call TRBJ1-1, with D hard to call. Germline lookup yields CDR1 MNHEY and CDR2 SVGAGI. The CDR3 extends over 11 amino acids. Trimming pared 8 bases from V and 5 bases from J, leaving 9 bases between. DNA of the CDR3: TGTGCCAGCTACCGGGAGACTGAAGCTTTCTTT. This codes for CASYRETEAFF.

This sequence joins TRBV3-1 (or the pseudogene TRBV3-2) and TRBJ2-7; 8 bases fit TRBD2. CDR3 length equals 16 residues. With 3 bases clipped from V and 1 base from J, the junction kept 8 bases outside the gene matches. Germline CDR1 is LGHDT and CDR2 is YNNKEL (reference sequence). The CDR3 DNA is TGTGCCAGCAGCCAGTATCCGGGGGGGCCGTCCTACGAGCAGTACTTC. It specifies CASSQYPGGPSYEQYF.

There are a few counts of this clone. This chain joins TRBV6-1 and TRBJ1-2; 8 nucleotides agree with TRBD1. Germline V gene sequence: CDR1 MNHNS, CDR2 SASEGT. The CDR3 extends over 16 amino acids. Trimming removed 4 bases from V and 4 bases from J; junction bases left unmatched: 11. Here the CDR3 reads CASSATRDRSGYGYTF. As DNA, the CDR3 is TGTGCCAGCAGTGCTACCCGGGACAGGTCGGGCTATGGCTACACCTTC.

This clone was observed a single time. V usage is TRBV29-1 and J usage is TRBJ2-3; 9 bases line up with TRBD2. The CDR3 has 13 amino acids. Trimming took 7 bases from V and 4 from J; bases not matched to a gene: 6. CDR1 is SQVTM, CDR2 ANQGSEA, per germline. The CDR3 sequence: CSAPGLASDTQYF. CDR3 sequence (DNA): TGCAGCGCTCCGGGACTAGCATCAGATACGCAGTATTTT.

J is TRBJ1-3 and V is TRBV11-2, with 8 bases that match TRBD1. Germline assignment: CDR1 SGHAT and CDR2 FQNNGV. The CDR3 totals 15 residues. Trimming took 6 bases from V and 4 from J; bases not matched to a gene: 8. DNA of the CDR3: TGTGCCAGCAGAACGGACAGGGCTGCAGGAAACACCATATATTTT. As protein: CASRTDRAAGNTIYF.

This clone has more than one count but fewer than ten. This chain uses TRBV6-1 with TRBJ1-2; D might be TRBD1 (5 bases). CDR1 and CDR2 (germline): MNHNS, SASEGT. This CDR3 comprises 16 residues. Between the trimmed V and J ends, which lost 1 base and 1 base, there was a span of 13 bases. This chain's CDR3 is CASSEDPGRGNYGYTF. CDR3 DNA: TGTGCCAGCAGTGAAGATCCAGGGAGGGGTAACTATGGCTACACCTTC.

The rearrangement joins TRBV4-1 to TRBJ1-3, with D tentatively TRBD1 (6 bases). Germline CDR1 reads MGHRA; CDR2 reads YSYEKL. The length of the CDR3 is 15 residues. V lost 4 bases and J 2 bases, leaving 12 bases between the germline ends. CDR3: CASSRPGHTGNTIYF. The CDR3 region has the DNA TGCGCCAGCAGCCGTCCGGGACATACTGGAAACACCATATATTTT.

This clone was counted between two and nine times. The V gene is TRBV19, the J gene TRBJ1-1; D perhaps matches TRBD1 (6 bases). Germline V lookup: CDR1 LNHDA, CDR2 SQIVND (reference sequence). V lost 8 bases and J 3 bases, leaving 13 bases between the germline ends. The CDR3 is 13 amino acids. The chain's CDR3 is CASDQGTHTEAFF. CDR3 in DNA: TGTGCCAGTGATCAGGGGACGCACACTGAAGCTTTCTTT. The full variable domain, with the rest looked up from reference TRBV19 and TRBJ1-1, is DGGITQSPKYLFRKEGQNVTLSCEQNLNHDAMYWYRQDPGQGLRLIYYSQIVNDFQKGDIAEGYSVSREKKESFPLTVTSAQKNPTAFYLCASDQGTHTEAFFGQGTRLTVV.

This sequence joins TRBV14 and TRBJ2-1, with TRBD2 identical over 14 bases. The CDR3 extends over 17 amino acids. The V gene end was trimmed by 4 bases and the J gene end by 8 bases; junction bases not matched to a gene: 10. Germline-derived CDR1 and CDR2 are SGHDN and FVKESK. The CDR3, as DNA: TGTGCCAGCAGCCCGAGGAGGACTAGCGGGGGGAAGGATGAGCAGTTCTTC. Encoded protein: CASSPRRTSGGKDEQFF.

This chain joins TRBV18 and TRBJ1-1; 7 bases match TRBD1. CDR1 KGHSH and CDR2 LQKENI come from the germline V gene. V was pared by 3 bases and J by 2 bases, with 9 bases of the junction left unmatched. The CDR3 runs 16 residues. CDR3 protein: CASSPMADRLNTEAFF. The CDR3 DNA is TGTGCCAGCTCACCTATGGCGGACAGGTTAAACACTGAAGCTTTCTTT.

This clone was seen just once. This sample also contains other DNA sequences that code for the same CDR3. The chain employs TRBV10-3 and TRBJ2-3, with D unclear. Germline CDR1 and CDR2: ENHRY and SYGVKD. The length of the CDR3 is 13 residues. Between the trimmed V and J ends, which lost 4 bases and 1 base, there was a span of 6 bases. CDR3 in DNA: TGTGCCATCAGTGGGGCAGGCACAGATACGCAGTATTTT. As protein: CAISGAGTDTQYF.

This chain connects TRBV3-1 (or the pseudogene TRBV3-2) to TRBJ1-4; 9 bases line up with TRBD1. Germline loops: CDR1 LGHDT, CDR2 YNNKEL (reference sequence). V lost 0 bases, J lost 8 bases, and 4 bases stayed unmatched. This CDR3 is built from 15 residues. The CDR3 loop reads CASSQDAGQGEKLFF. The DNA for the CDR3 is TGTGCCAGCAGCCAAGATGCGGGACAGGGCGAAAAACTGTTTTTT.

About this clone: The sample contains more than one DNA sequence encoding this CDR3. The DNA for the CDR3 is TGTGCCAGTAGTATCGGGACAGGGTACTCCTACGAGCAGTACTTC. Protein product: CASSIGTGYSYEQYF. The chain joins TRBV19 to TRBJ2-7; 9 bases match TRBD1. V was clipped by 3 bases and J by 0 bases; unmatched bases: 3. Germline CDR1 LNHDA, CDR2 SQIVND (reference sequence). The CDR3 runs 15 residues.

V usage is TRBV2 and J usage is TRBJ1-2, with 9 bases identical to TRBD1. Germline V CDR1 and CDR2: SNHLY, FYNNEI. The junction had 12 bases not matched to a gene; V was cut back by 8 bases and J by 5 bases. The length of the CDR3 is 15 residues. CDR3 protein: CASREGTGTFYGYTF. The CDR3 DNA reads as TGTGCCAGCCGGGAGGGGACAGGGACTTTTTATGGCTACACCTTC.

This clone was observed a single time. CDR3: CASSSLGGKETQYF. The CDR3 DNA is TGTGCCAGCAGTTCCTTGGGGGGAAAAGAGACCCAGTACTTC. The V and J genes are TRBV2 and TRBJ2-5; D is possibly TRBD2 (6 bases). Germline CDR1 is SNHLY and CDR2 is FYNNEI. Trimming took off 5 bases at V and 3 bases at J, with 13 bases between the two ends. The CDR3 totals 14 residues.

The rearrangement uses TRBV3-1 (or the pseudogene TRBV3-2) and TRBJ2-5, with TRBD2 matching 9 bases. This CDR3 contains 13 residues. V gave up 7 bases and J gave up 4 bases; unmatched junction bases: 4. CDR1 is LGHDT, CDR2 YNNKEL, per germline (reference sequence). This CDR3 is CASTGLAVETQYF. In DNA form, the CDR3 reads TGTGCCAGCACGGGACTAGCTGTAGAGACCCAGTACTTC.

The rearrangement links TRBV19 to TRBJ1-4; TRBD1 agrees at 11 bases. The CDR3 loop spans 16 amino acids. CDR1 and CDR2 from the germline V gene are LNHDA and SQIVND (reference sequence). With V trimmed by 6 bases and J by 0 bases, 3 bases remained unmatched. The CDR3 DNA reads TGTGCCAGTAGGGACAGGGGGCGAGCAACTAATGAAAAACTGTTTTTT. It is translated as CASRDRGRATNEKLFF.

The chain is built from TRBV15 and TRBJ1-6, with a tentative D call TRBD1 (5 bases). Germline-derived CDR1 and CDR2 are LNHNV and YYDKDF (reference sequence). This CDR3 comprises 17 residues. V lost 0 bases, J lost 12 bases, and 21 bases lay in between. The CDR3 region is CATSRDALTDAYEPLHF. CDR3 coding DNA: TGTGCCACCAGCAGAGACGCTTTGACAGACGCTTACGAACCCCTCCACTTT.

The V call is TRBV3-1 (or the pseudogene TRBV3-2), the J call TRBJ2-1, with D maybe TRBD2 (6 bases). Per the germline V gene, CDR1 is LGHDT and CDR2 is YNNKEL (reference sequence). Trimming removed 3 bases at V and 9 bases at J, with 6 bases between. The CDR3 runs to 11 residues. Here the CDR3 DNA reads TGTGCCAGCAGCCAGACTAGTGAGCAGTTCTTC. Translation: CASSQTSEQFF.

The CDR3 region is CAWKDKTWNTEAFF. The DNA of the CDR3 is TGTGCCTGGAAGGACAAAACCTGGAACACTGAAGCTTTCTTT. The chain recombines TRBV30 with TRBJ1-1; possibly TRBD1 for D (5 bases). The germline CDR1 and CDR2 sequences are GTSNPN and SVGIG (reference sequence). Trimming shortened V by 4 bases and J by 1 base, and 13 bases separated the two germline ends. The CDR3 extends over 14 amino acids.

This clone was observed a single time. V and J are TRBV7-9 and TRBJ2-2; TRBD1 agrees at 7 bases. The V segment lost 4 bases and the J segment 3 bases; nucleotides outside the gene matches: 8. The CDR3 covers 16 residues. The germline CDR1 and CDR2 sequences are SEHNR and FQNEAQ (reference sequence). The CDR3 DNA follows: TGTGCCAGCAGCTGGAACCACAGGGGCGACACCGGGGAGCTGTTTTTT. It codes for CASSWNHRGDTGELFF.

This chain connects TRBV2 to TRBJ1-1; D perhaps matches TRBD1 (5 bases). From germline, CDR1 is SNHLY and CDR2 FYNNEI. The CDR3 extends over 13 amino acids. Trimming took 4 bases from V and 5 from J, leaving 11 bases between them. The CDR3 DNA reads TGTGCCAGCAGTGCGGCAGGGTGGACTGAAGCTTTCTTT. Translating it yields CASSAAGWTEAFF.

The count of this clone is one. The V and J genes are TRBV10-2 and TRBJ2-1; 7 bases are shared with TRBD1. V lost 2 bases, J lost 8 bases, and 12 bases stayed unmatched. The germline V gene encodes CDR1 WSHSY and CDR2 SAAADI. The CDR3 is made up of 16 amino acids. CDR3 region: CASSEADRVDFDEQFF. The CDR3 DNA reads as TGCGCCAGCAGTGAGGCCGACAGGGTAGATTTCGATGAGCAGTTCTTC.

This chain joins TRBV7-2 and TRBJ2-5, with 9 bases that match TRBD1. Looked up from germline, CDR1 is SGHTA and CDR2 is FQGNSA. The V gene end was trimmed by 6 bases and the J gene end by 6 bases; junction bases not matched to a gene: 11. The CDR3 contains 15 residues. CDR3 in amino acids: CASRATGTGLQTQYF. The CDR3 DNA follows: TGTGCCAGCAGAGCTACCGGGACAGGGCTGCAGACCCAGTACTTC.

This chain uses TRBV5-5 with TRBJ2-3; D remains unclear. V was trimmed by 4 bases and J by 0 bases, leaving 3 bases between them. The CDR3 has 12 residues. Germline V gene sequence: CDR1 SGHKS, CDR2 YYEKEE (reference sequence). CDR3 protein: CASSLSTDTQYF. The CDR3 DNA is TGTGCCAGCAGCCTAAGCACAGATACGCAGTATTTT.

This chain links TRBV2 with TRBJ2-1; 9 bases align to TRBD2. The germline V gene encodes CDR1 SNHLY and CDR2 FYNNEI. CDR3 length: 13 amino acids. The J segment lost 8 bases and the V segment lost 7 bases, leaving 6 bases of the junction unmatched. This CDR3 reads CASKAGGFDEQFF. The CDR3 DNA is TGTGCCAGCAAGGCGGGGGGGTTTGATGAGCAGTTCTTC.